This T cell receptor beta chain was found in a study of T cell responses to AZD1222 COVID-19 vaccine. Second-dose intervals near 4 or 12 weeks were combined. Findings and limits, study-wide: Unmutated variant regions reportedly attract nearly half of all spike-specific TCRs. Sampling captured repertoires only after the peak T cell response. Spike-specific TCR breadth and depth rose after two AZD1222 doses.

This table comes from immunoSEQ multiplex PCR, and its TCRdb copy is limited to in-frame clones, with some not included. The table lists 80,000 to 100,000 clones, just over 90% of them singletons, with around 10% in the top ten. Remarks on this clone: What it binds is not known.

The receptor comes from an adult who received the AZD1222 COVID-19 vaccine. This specimen was peripheral blood, taken 28 days after the second AZD1222 dose.

The CDR3 sequence is CASSLDRATEAFF. For the CDR3, the DNA is TGTGCCAGCTCGCTAGACAGGGCCACTGAAGCTTTCTTT. The rearrangement links TRBV18 to TRBJ1-1; TRBD1 agrees at 7 bases. Unmatched junction bases numbered 5, after V lost 6 bases and J lost 4 bases. Germline values: CDR1 KGHSH, CDR2 LQKENI. This CDR3 spans 13 amino acids.